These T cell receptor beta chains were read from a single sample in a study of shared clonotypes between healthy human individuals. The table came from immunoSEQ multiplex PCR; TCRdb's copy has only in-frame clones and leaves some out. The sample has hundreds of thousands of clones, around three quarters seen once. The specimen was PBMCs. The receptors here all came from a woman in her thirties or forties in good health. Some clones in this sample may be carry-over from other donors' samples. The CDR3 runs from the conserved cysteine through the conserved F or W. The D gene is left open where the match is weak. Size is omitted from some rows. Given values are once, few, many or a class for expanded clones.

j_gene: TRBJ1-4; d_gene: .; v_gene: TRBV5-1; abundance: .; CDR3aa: CASSLAADVTEKLFF; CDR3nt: TGCGCCAGCAGCTTGGCCGCAGATGTAACTGAAAAACTGTTTTTT
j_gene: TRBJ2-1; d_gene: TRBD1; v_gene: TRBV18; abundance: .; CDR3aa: CASSRQGSSYNEQFF; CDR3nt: TGTGCCAGCTCACGACAGGGTAGTTCCTACAATGAGCAGTTCTTC
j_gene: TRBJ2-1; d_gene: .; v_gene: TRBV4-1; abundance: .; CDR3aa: CASSQVTRPVINNEQFF; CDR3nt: TGCGCCAGCAGCCAAGTCACTAGACCGGTTATAAACAATGAGCAGTTCTTC
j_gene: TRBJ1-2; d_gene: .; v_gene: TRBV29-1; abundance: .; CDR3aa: CSVEDGNYGYTF; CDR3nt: TGCAGCGTTGAGGACGGTAACTATGGCTACACCTTC
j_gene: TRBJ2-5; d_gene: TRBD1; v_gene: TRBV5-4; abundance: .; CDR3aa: CASSRGTGIWETQYF; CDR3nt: TGTGCCAGCTCTAGGGGGACAGGGATATGGGAGACCCAGTACTTC
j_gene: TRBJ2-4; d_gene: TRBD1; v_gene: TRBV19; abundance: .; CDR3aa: CASATGDKNIQYF; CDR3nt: TGTGCCAGTGCGACAGGGGACAAAAACATTCAGTACTTC
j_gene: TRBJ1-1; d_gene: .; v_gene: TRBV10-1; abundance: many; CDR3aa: CATRDTEAFF; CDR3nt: TGCGCCACCAGGGACACTGAAGCTTTCTTT
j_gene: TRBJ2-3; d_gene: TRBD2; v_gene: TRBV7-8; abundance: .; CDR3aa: CASSMTSGSDTQYF; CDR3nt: TGTGCCAGCAGCATGACTAGCGGGAGTGATACGCAGTATTTT
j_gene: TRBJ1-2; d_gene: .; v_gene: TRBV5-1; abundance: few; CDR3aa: CASSEGDRGRDGYTF; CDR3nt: TGCGCCAGCAGCGAAGGGGACCGCGGCAGGGATGGCTACACCTTC
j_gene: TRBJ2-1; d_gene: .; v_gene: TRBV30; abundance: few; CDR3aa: CAWSPSRGEQFF; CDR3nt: TGTGCCTGGAGTCCCTCCCGAGGGGAGCAGTTCTTC
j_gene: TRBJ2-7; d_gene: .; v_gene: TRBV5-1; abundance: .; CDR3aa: CASSSSPLQGTDEQYF; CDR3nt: TGCGCCAGCAGCTCCAGCCCCTTACAGGGAACGGACGAGCAGTACTTC
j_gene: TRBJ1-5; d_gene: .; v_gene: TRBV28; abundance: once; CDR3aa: CASRKSSNSNQPQHF; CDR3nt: TGTGCCAGCAGAAAGAGCAGTAATAGCAATCAGCCCCAGCATTTT
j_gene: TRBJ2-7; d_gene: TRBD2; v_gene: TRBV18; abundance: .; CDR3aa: CASSPPQTSGSYEQYF; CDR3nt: TGTGCCAGCTCACCCCCTCAGACTAGCGGGAGCTACGAGCAGTACTTC
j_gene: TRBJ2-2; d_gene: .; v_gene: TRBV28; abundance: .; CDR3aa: CASSFAGMNTGELFF; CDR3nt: TGTGCCAGCAGTTTTGCGGGGATGAACACCGGGGAGCTGTTTTTT
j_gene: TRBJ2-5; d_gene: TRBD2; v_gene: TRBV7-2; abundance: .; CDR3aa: CASSFSFVAGEETQYF; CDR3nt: TGTGCCAGCAGCTTTAGTTTCGTGGCGGGAGAAGAGACCCAGTACTTC
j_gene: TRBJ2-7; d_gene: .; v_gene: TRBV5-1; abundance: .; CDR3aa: CASSLVSLRHLSYSYEQYF; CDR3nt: TGCGCCAGCAGCTTGGTCAGTCTGAGACACCTATCTTACTCCTACGAGCAGTACTTC
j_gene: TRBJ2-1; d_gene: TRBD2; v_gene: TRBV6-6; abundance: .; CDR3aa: CASSYTTRTSGSEQFF; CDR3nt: TGTGCCAGCAGTTACACGACCCGGACTAGCGGGAGTGAGCAGTTCTTC
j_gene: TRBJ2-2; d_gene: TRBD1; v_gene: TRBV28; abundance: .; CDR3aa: CASSLGQSNTGELFF; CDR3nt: TGTGCCAGCAGTTTGGGACAGTCGAACACCGGGGAGCTGTTTTTT
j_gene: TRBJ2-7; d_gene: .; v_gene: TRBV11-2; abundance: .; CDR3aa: CASSLGVVEAYEQYF; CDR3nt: TGTGCCAGCAGCTTAGGCGTGGTGGAGGCCTACGAGCAGTACTTC
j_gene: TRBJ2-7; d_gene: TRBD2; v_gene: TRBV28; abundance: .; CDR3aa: CASSLGAAGESYEQYF; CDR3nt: TGTGCCAGCAGTTTGGGAGCAGCGGGAGAGTCCTACGAGCAGTACTTC
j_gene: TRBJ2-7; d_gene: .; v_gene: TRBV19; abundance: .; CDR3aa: CASASYEQYF; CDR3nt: TGTGCCAGCGCTAGTTACGAGCAGTACTTC
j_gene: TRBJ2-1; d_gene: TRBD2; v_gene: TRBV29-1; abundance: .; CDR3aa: CSVGGSLPYNEQFF; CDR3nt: TGCAGCGTTGGCGGGAGTTTACCCTACAATGAGCAGTTCTTC
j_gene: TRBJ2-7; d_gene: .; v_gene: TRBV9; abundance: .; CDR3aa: CASSAGFGREQYF; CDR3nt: TGTGCCAGCAGCGCCGGATTCGGGCGCGAGCAGTACTTC
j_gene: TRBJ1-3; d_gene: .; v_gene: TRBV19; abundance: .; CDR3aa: CASSITDTLGNTIYF; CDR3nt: TGTGCCAGTAGTATAACAGATACTCTGGGAAACACCATATATTTT
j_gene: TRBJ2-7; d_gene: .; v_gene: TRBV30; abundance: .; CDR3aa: CAWSGPTGRGYEQYF; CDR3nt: TGTGCCTGGAGCGGACCGACAGGGAGGGGATACGAGCAGTACTTC
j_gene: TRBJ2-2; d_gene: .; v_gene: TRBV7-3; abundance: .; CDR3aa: CASLENTGELFF; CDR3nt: TGTGCCAGCCTCGAGAACACCGGGGAGCTGTTTTTT
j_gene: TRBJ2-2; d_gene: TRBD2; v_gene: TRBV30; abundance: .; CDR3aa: CAWAGLARTGELFF; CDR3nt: TGTGCCTGGGCCGGACTAGCGCGGACCGGGGAGCTGTTTTTT
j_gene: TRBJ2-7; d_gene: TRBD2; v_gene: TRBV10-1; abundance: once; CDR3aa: CAGGGLAGPCGSYEQYF; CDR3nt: TGCGCCGGCGGAGGACTAGCGGGTCCCTGTGGGAGCTACGAGCAGTACTTC
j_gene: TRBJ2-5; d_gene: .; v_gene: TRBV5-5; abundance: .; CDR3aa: CASSLGPGGPQGTQYF; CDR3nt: TGTGCCAGCAGCTTGGGCCCGGGGGGCCCTCAAGGGACCCAGTACTTC
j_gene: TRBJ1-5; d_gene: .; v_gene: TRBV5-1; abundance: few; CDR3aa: CASSLSLNQPQHF; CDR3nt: TGCGCCAGCAGCTTGTCGCTCAATCAGCCCCAGCATTTT
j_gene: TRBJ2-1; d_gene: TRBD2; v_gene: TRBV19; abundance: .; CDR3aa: CASSFSGRGLNEQFF; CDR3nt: TGTGCCAGTAGCTTCAGCGGGAGGGGCCTCAATGAGCAGTTCTTC
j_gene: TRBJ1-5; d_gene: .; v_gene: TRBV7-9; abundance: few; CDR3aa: CASSRGPPVNNQPQHF; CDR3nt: TGTGCCAGCAGCAGGGGACCCCCTGTTAACAATCAGCCCCAGCATTTT
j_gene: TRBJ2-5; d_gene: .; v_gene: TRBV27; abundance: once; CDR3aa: CASSWNSVETQYF; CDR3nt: TGTGCCAGCAGTTGGAATAGCGTCGAGACCCAGTACTTC
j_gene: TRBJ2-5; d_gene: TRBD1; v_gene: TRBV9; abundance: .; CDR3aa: CASSVEGQGQETQYF; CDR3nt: TGTGCCAGCAGCGTCGAGGGACAGGGCCAAGAGACCCAGTACTTC
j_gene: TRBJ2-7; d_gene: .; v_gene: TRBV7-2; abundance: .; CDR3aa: CASSLGGGPEYF; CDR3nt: TGTGCCAGCAGCTTAGGGGGGGGGCCCGAGTACTTC
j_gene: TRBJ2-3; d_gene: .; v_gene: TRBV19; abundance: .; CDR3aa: CASSRRGTDTQYF; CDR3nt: TGTGCCAGTAGTAGGAGGGGTACAGATACGCAGTATTTT
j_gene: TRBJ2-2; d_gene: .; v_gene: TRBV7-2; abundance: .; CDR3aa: CASSLGGARGTGELFF; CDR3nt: TGTGCCAGCAGCTTAGGAGGGGCCCGGGGCACCGGGGAGCTGTTTTTT
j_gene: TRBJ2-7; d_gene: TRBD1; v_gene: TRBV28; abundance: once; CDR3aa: CASSLWGQGNEQYF; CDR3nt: TGTGCCAGCAGTTTATGGGGACAGGGAAACGAGCAGTACTTC
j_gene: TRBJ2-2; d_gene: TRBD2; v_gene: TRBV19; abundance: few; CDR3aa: CASSIAAGDSGELFF; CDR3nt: TGTGCCAGTAGTATAGCAGCGGGAGATTCCGGGGAGCTGTTTTTT
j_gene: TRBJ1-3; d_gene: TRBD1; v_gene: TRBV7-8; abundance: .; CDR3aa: CASSARGGGTSGNTIYF; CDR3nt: TGTGCCAGCAGCGCCCGAGGGGGCGGAACCTCTGGAAACACCATATATTTT
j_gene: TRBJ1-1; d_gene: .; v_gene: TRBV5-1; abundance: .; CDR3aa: CASSSASSAGTEAFF; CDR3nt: TGCGCCAGCAGCTCAGCCTCTTCGGCGGGCACTGAAGCTTTCTTT
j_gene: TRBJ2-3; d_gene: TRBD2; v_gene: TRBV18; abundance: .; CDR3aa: CASSYGTSGSGNTQYF; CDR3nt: TGTGCCAGCTCATACGGGACTAGCGGGAGTGGAAATACGCAGTATTTT
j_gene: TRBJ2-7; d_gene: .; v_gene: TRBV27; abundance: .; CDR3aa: CASSLTPNYEQYF; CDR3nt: TGTGCCAGCAGTTTGACACCCAACTACGAGCAGTACTTC
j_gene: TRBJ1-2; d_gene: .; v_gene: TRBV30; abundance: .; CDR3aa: CAWGITGRANYGYTF; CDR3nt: TGTGCCTGGGGGATAACAGGGAGAGCTAACTATGGCTACACCTTC
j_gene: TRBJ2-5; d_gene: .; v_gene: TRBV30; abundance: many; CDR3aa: CAWSDLDRETQYF; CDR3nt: TGTGCCTGGAGTGATTTAGATAGGGAGACCCAGTACTTC
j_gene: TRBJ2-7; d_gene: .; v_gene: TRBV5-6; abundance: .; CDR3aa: CASSFMGAYEQYF; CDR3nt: TGTGCCAGCAGCTTTATGGGAGCCTACGAGCAGTACTTC
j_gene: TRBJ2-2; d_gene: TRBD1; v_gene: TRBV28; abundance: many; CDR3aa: CASSWDSNTGELFF; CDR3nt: TGTGCCAGCAGCTGGGACAGCAACACCGGGGAGCTGTTTTTT
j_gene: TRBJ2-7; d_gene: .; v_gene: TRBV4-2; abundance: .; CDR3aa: CASSQVSAPHHEQYF; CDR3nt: TGTGCCAGCAGCCAAGTTAGCGCCCCCCATCACGAGCAGTACTTC
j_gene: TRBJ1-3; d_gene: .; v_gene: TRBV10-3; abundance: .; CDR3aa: CAISGAGPTIYF; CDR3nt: TGTGCCATCAGTGGTGCCGGGCCGACCATATATTTT
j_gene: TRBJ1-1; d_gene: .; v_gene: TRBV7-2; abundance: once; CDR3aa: CASSLTQGNTEAFF; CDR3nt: TGTGCCAGCAGCTTAACCCAGGGGAACACTGAAGCTTTCTTT
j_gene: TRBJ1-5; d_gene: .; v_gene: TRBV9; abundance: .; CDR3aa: CASSVGANSNQPQHF; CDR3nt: TGTGCCAGCAGCGTAGGGGCAAATAGCAATCAGCCCCAGCATTTT
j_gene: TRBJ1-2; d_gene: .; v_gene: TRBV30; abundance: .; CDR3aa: CAWSVGGPPLGYTF; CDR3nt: TGTGCCTGGAGTGTCGGGGGGCCTCCGCTTGGCTACACCTTC